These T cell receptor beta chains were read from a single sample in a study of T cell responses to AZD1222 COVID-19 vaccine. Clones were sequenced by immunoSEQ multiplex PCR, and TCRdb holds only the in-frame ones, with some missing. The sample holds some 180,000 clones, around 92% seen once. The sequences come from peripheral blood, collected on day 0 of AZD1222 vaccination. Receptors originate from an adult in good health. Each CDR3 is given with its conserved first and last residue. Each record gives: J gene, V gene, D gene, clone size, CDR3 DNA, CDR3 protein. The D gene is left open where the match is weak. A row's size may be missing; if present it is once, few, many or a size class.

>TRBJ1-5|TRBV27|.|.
TGTGCCAGCAGTTTATGGCGGAACAATCAGCCCCAGCATTTT
CASSLWRNNQPQHF
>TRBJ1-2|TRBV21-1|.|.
TGTGCCAGCAGCACTCCCTATGGCTACACCTTC
CASSTPYGYTF
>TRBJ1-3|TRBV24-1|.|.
TGTGCCACCAGTGATCCCGGGCTCTCTGGAAACACCATATATTTT
CATSDPGLSGNTIYF
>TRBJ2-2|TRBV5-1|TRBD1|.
TGCGCCAGCAGCTTGCGGGGACAGGACACCGGGGAGCTGTTTTTT
CASSLRGQDTGELFF
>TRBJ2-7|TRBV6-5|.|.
TGTGCCAGCAGGGTTATCGAGAGCTCCTACGAGCAGTACTTC
CASRVIESSYEQYF
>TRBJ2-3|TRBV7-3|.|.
TGTGCCAGCAGCTTATTCGTCAGCGCGGGAACTACAGATACGCAGTATTTT
CASSLFVSAGTTDTQYF
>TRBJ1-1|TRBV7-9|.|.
TGTGCCAGCAGTTTCGACTCGGGCGTCACTGAAGCTTTCTTT
CASSFDSGVTEAFF
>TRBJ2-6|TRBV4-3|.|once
TGCGCCAGCAGCCCCGCGCCCATCCCCGGGGCCAACGTCCTGACTTTC
CASSPAPIPGANVLTF
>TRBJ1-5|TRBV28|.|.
TGTGCCATTACGACGGGGGGAAGTAATCAGCCCCAGCATTTT
CAITTGGSNQPQHF
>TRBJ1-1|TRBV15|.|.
TGTGCCACCAGCAGAGACCACAGAAACACTGAAGCTTTCTTT
CATSRDHRNTEAFF
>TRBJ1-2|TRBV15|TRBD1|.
TGTGCCACCAGCAGAGAGGGACAGGGCTATGGCTACACCTTC
CATSREGQGYGYTF
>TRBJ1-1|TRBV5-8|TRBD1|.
TGTGCCAGCAGCTTTACGGACAGGGGCATCACGAACACTGAAGCTTTCTTT
CASSFTDRGITNTEAFF
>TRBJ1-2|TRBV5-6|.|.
TGTGCCAGCAGCTCCTCCCCCTCAAGCTGGCGGGGCTACACCTTC
CASSSSPSSWRGYTF
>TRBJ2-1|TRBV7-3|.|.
TGTGCCAGCAGCTTAGCCCCGAGCTCCTACAATGAGCAGTTCTTC
CASSLAPSSYNEQFF
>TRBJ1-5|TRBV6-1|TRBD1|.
TGTGCCAGCAGTGAAGGTAAAGTGGGACAGGGGGGCAATCAGCCCCAGCATTTT
CASSEGKVGQGGNQPQHF
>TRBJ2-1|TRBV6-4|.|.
TGTGCCAGCAGTGAAGGCCGATACAATGAGCAGTTCTTC
CASSEGRYNEQFF
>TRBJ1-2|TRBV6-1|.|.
TGTGCCAGCACCGTGGGCCAACTTTATGGCTACACCTTC
CASTVGQLYGYTF
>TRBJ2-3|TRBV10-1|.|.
TGCGCCAGCAGTGAGGGGGGGCCAGGGAATACAGATACGCAGTATTTT
CASSEGGPGNTDTQYF
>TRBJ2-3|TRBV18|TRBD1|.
TGTGCCAGCTCACCAGCCGGGCCAGGGGGCGCAGATACGCAGTATTTT
CASSPAGPGGADTQYF
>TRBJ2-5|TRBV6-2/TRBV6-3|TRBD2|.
TGTGCCAGCAGCCGAGCGGGGTCGGAGACCCAGTACTTC
CASSRAGSETQYF
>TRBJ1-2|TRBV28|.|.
TGTGCCAGCAGTTTTTCACAGAACTCTGGCTACACCTTC
CASSFSQNSGYTF
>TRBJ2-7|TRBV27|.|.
TGTGCCAGCAGTCTTAGGGGGGGCCCCTCCTACGAGCAGTACTTC
CASSLRGGPSYEQYF
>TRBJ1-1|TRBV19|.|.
TGTGCCAGTCCTCCTGCTTCGCAAGTGAACACTGAAGCTTTCTTT
CASPPASQVNTEAFF
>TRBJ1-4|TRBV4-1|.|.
TGCGCCAGCAGCCAAGATGGAACTAATGAAAAACTGTTTTTT
CASSQDGTNEKLFF
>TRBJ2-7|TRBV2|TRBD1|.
TGTGCCAGCAGTACCGGACAGGGTCTCGAGCAGTACTTC
CASSTGQGLEQYF